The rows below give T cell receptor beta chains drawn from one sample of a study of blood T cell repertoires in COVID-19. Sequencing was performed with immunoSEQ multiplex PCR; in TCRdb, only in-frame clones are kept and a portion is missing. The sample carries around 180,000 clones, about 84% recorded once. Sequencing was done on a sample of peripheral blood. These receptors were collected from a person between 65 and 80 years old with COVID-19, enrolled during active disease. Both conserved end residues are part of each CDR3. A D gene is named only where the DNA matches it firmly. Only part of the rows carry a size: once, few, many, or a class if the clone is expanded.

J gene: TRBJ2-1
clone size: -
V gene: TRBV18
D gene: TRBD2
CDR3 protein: CASSPMMTSANEQFF
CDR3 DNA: TGTGCCAGCTCACCAATGATGACTAGCGCCAATGAGCAGTTCTTC

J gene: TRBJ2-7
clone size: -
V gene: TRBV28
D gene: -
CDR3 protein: CASSLMLQFSAHRSYEQYF
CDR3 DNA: TGTGCCAGCAGTTTAATGCTTCAGTTCAGCGCCCATCGATCCTACGAGCAGTACTTC

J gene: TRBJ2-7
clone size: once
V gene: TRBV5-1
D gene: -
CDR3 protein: CASSSATEIYEQYF
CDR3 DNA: TGCGCCAGCAGCTCAGCGACAGAAATTTACGAGCAGTACTTC

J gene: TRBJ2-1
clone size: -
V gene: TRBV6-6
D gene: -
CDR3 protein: CASTSDGGAYNEQFF
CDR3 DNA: TGTGCCAGCACCAGTGATGGCGGGGCCTACAATGAGCAGTTCTTC

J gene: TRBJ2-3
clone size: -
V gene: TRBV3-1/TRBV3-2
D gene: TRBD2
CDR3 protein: CARVAVMLAGGPTYTDTQYF
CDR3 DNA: TGTGCCAGGGTCGCAGTAATGCTAGCGGGGGGGCCCACTTACACAGATACGCAGTATTTT

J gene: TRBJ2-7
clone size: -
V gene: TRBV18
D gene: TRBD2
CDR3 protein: CASSPVQGTSGVPYEQYF
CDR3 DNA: TGTGCCAGCTCACCAGTGCAGGGAACTAGCGGAGTCCCCTACGAGCAGTACTTC

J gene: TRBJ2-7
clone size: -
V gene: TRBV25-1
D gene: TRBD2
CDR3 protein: CASSDPSGNRQQYF
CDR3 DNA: TGTGCCAGCAGCGATCCTAGCGGGAATAGACAGCAGTACTTC

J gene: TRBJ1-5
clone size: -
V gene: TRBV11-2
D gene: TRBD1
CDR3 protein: CASSSGQGAYSNQPQHF
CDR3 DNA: TGTGCCAGCAGCTCAGGACAGGGCGCTTATAGCAATCAGCCCCAGCATTTT

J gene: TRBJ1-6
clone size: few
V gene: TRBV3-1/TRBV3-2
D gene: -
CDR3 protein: CASSQVDESSPLHF
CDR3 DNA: TGTGCCAGCAGCCAGGTTGATGAGAGTTCACCCCTCCACTTT

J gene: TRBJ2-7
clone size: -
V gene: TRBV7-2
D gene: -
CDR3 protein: CASSLVGDYEQYF
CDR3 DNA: TGTGCCAGCAGCTTAGTCGGGGACTACGAGCAGTACTTC

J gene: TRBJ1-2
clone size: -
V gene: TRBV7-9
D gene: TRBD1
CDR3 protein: CASSSAGTANYGYTF
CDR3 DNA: TGTGCCAGCAGCTCAGCCGGGACAGCTAACTATGGCTACACCTTC

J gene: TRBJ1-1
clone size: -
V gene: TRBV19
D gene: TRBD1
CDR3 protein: CASRDGQGGTNTEAFF
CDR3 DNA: TGTGCCAGTAGGGATGGCCAGGGGGGTACTAACACTGAAGCTTTCTTT

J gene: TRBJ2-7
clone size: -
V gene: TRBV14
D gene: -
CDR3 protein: CASSQDRVEQYF
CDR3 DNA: TGTGCCAGCAGCCAAGATCGGGTCGAGCAGTACTTC

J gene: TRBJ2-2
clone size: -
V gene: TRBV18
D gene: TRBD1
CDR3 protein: CASSSGTGGTGELFF
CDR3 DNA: TGTGCCAGCTCGTCCGGGACAGGGGGCACCGGGGAGCTGTTTTTT

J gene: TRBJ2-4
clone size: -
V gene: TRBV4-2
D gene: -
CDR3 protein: CASSQDFGDINIQYF
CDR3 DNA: TGTGCCAGCAGCCAAGATTTCGGCGACATCAACATTCAGTACTTC

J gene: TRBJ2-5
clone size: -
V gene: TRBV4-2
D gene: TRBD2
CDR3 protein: CASSQVAGGRAETQYF
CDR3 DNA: TGTGCCAGCAGCCAAGTCGCGGGAGGGCGGGCGGAGACCCAGTACTTC

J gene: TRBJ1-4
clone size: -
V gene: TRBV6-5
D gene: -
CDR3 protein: CASSTTWSLNEKLFF
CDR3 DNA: TGTGCCAGCAGTACCACATGGAGCCTTAATGAAAAACTGTTTTTT

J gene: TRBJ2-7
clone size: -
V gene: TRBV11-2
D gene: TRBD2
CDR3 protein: CASSLSGGDYEQYF
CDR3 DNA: TGTGCCAGCAGCTTATCGGGGGGGGACTACGAGCAGTACTTC

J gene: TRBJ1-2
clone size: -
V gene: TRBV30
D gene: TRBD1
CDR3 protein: CAWSVLGQGVGYTF
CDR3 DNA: TGTGCCTGGAGTGTACTGGGACAGGGGGTTGGCTACACCTTC

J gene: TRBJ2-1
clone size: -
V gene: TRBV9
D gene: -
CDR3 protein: CASSVNGGLYNEQFF
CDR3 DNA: TGTGCCAGCAGCGTAAACGGGGGGCTTTACAATGAGCAGTTCTTC

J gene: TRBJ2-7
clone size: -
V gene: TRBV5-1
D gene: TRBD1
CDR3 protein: CASSPGQNTLYEQYF
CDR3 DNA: TGCGCCAGCAGCCCGGGACAGAACACTCTTTACGAGCAGTACTTC

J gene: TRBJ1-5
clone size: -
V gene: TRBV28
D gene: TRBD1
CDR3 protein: CASSGPTGFSGQPQHF
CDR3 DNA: TGTGCCAGCAGTGGACCGACAGGGTTTTCTGGTCAGCCCCAGCATTTT

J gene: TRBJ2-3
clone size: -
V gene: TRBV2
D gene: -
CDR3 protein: CASSRRVVADTQYF
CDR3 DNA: TGTGCCAGCAGCCGCAGGGTCGTGGCAGATACGCAGTATTTT

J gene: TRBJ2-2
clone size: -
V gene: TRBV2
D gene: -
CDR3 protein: CASSVLAPGELFF
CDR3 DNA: TGTGCCAGCAGTGTACTAGCCCCCGGGGAGCTGTTTTTT

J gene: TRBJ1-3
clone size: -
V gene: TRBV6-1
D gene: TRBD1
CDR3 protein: CASSEAQIDRVGDTIYF
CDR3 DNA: TGTGCCAGCAGTGAAGCGCAAATAGACAGGGTGGGCGACACCATATATTTT

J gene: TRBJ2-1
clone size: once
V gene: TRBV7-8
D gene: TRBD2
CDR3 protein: CASSPRLAGGYNEQFF
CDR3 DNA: TGTGCCAGCAGCCCAAGACTAGCGGGGGGCTACAATGAGCAGTTCTTC

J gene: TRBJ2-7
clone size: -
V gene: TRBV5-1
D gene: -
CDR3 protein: CASSLLGDYEQYF
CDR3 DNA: TGCGCCAGCAGCTTGTTGGGAGACTACGAGCAGTACTTC

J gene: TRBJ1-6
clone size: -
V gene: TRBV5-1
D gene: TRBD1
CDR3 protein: CASRDITGTGDSPLHF
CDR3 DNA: TGCGCCAGCAGAGACATTACCGGGACAGGGGATTCACCCCTCCACTTT

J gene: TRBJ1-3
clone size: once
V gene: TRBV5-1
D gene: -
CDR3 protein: CASSSGYSGNTIYF
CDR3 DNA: TGCGCCAGCAGCTCAGGATACTCTGGAAACACCATATATTTT

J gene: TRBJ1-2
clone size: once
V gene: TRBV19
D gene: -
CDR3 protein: CASSIHSYGYTF
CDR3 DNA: TGTGCCAGTAGTATTCATAGCTATGGCTACACCTTC

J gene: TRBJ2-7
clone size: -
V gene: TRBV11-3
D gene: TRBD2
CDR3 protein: CSPGGEQYF
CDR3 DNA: TGTTCCCCGGGGGGTGAGCAGTACTTC

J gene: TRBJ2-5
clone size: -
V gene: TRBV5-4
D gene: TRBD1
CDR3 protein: CASSLGDRGQETQYF
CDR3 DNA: TGTGCCAGCAGCTTGGGGGACAGGGGACAAGAGACCCAGTACTTC

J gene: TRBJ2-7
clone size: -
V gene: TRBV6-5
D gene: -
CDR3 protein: CATRQGQIYEQYF
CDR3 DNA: TGTGCCACCCGCCAAGGACAAATCTACGAGCAGTACTTC

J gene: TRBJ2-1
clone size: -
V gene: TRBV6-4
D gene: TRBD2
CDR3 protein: CASGRTSGKNNEQFF
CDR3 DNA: TGTGCCAGCGGGAGGACTAGCGGGAAGAACAATGAGCAGTTCTTC

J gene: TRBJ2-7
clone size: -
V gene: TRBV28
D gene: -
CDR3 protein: CASRSSGLPEQYF
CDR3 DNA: TGTGCCAGCAGGAGTAGTGGGCTCCCCGAGCAGTACTTC

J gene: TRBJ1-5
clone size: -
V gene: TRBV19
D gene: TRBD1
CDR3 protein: CASSSRDSTNQPQHF
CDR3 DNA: TGTGCCAGTAGCAGCCGGGACAGCACTAATCAGCCCCAGCATTTT

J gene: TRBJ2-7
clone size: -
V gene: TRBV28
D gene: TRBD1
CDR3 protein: CASTETGGYYEQYF
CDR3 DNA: TGTGCCAGCACAGAGACAGGGGGATACTACGAGCAGTACTTC

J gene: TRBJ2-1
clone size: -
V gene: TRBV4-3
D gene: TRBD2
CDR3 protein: CASSQDSVAGTYNEQFF
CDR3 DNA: TGCGCCAGCAGCCAAGATTCGGTAGCGGGGACCTACAATGAGCAGTTCTTC

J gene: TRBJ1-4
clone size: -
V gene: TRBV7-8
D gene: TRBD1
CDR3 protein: CASSLDRGEKLFF
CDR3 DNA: TGTGCCAGCAGCTTAGACAGGGGTGAAAAACTGTTTTTT

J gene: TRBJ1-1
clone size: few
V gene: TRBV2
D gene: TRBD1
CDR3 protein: CASKGQPTMNTEAFF
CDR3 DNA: TGTGCCAGCAAGGGACAGCCAACTATGAACACTGAAGCTTTCTTT

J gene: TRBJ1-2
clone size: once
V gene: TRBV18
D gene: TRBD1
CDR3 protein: CASSPRLNGQGAIYGYTF
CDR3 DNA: TGTGCCAGCTCACCACGTCTTAATGGCCAGGGGGCAATTTATGGCTACACCTTC

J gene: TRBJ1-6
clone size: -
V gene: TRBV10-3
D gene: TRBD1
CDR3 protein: CAMRRDRGSPLHF
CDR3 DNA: TGTGCCATGAGACGGGACAGGGGTTCACCCCTCCACTTT

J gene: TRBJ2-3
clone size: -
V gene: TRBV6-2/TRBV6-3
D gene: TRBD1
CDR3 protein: CASSSRDRGDRDTQYF
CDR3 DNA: TGTGCCAGCAGTTCCCGGGACAGGGGAGATCGGGATACGCAGTATTTT

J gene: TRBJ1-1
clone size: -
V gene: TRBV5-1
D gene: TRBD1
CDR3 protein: CASSIQLQGVNTEAFF
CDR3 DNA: TGCGCCAGCAGCATCCAATTACAGGGGGTTAACACTGAAGCTTTCTTT

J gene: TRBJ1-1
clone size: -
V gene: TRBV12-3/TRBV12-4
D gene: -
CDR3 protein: CASQGMNTEAFF
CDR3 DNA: TGTGCCAGCCAGGGGATGAACACTGAAGCTTTCTTT